This TCR beta chain was obtained from a study of identical twins. Trimming stripped 6 bases from V and 1 base from J, with 9 bases between. Per the germline V gene, CDR1 is SQVTM and CDR2 is ANQGSEA. This CDR3 has 12 amino acids. This clonotype was recorded a few times. From the 5' RACE reads, TCRdb called clonotypes with MiXCR, one entry per CDR3 protein. The sample yields roughly 540,000 distinct CDR3 sequences, around 20% seen once. In addition, the sample was reused for a study of T cells expressing NK-cell markers. That report notes: It is unclear if expanded NKG2C-expressing clones target HCMV antigens.

The receptor's source is a young woman in good health. Sequencing was carried out using CD4+ T cells sorted from blood. The rearrangement joins TRBV29-1 to TRBJ1-1; D might be TRBD1 (6 bases). The CDR3, as DNA: TGCAGCGTACAGGGTCGGAACACTGAAGCTTTCTTT. Translation: CSVQGRNTEAFF.